This TCR beta chain appears in the sequencing data of a study of CD8 T cells in Susac syndrome (dated by TCRdb to between 2017 and 2020). Regarding the study in general: Of the Susac syndrome patients who were sequenced, roughly six had clinically active disease and fewer than ten were in clinical remission. At blood withdrawal, Susac syndrome patients were either therapy-naive, taking corticosteroids (in some cases with IVIg as well), or taking IVIg alone. Repertoire sequencing was used to test whether CD8+ T cell activation and differentiation in Susac syndrome was antigen driven.

What the work shows at the level of the full study, not this receptor alone: The number of individuals in the TCR sequencing and HLA analysis was acknowledged as relatively small. In patients with Susac syndrome, the CD4+ T cell repertoire showed no detectable clonal expansion.

For this chain, trimming is 7 bases at the V end and 9 bases at the J end, and the number of junction bases without a gene match is 8. Taken from the germline V gene, the CDR1 and CDR2 loops are SQVTM and ANQGSEA. The CDR3 has 12 amino acids, counting the end cysteine and phenylalanine. Only the CDR3 DNA stays, 36 bases, in frame from base 1. RNA was extracted with the RNeasy kit and roughly 0.5 to 1 ug was reverse transcribed using random hexamers. The immunoSEQ multiplex PCR assay, which covers 54 Vbeta and 13 Jbeta segments, was used to amplify TCR beta CDR3 regions. PCR amplification bias was corrected using a synthetic template baseline for primer optimization and computational correction. Concerning the study's data processing: Only productive sequences were kept, with reads annotated to V, D and J genes according to IMGT and analyzed in immunoSEQ Analyzer. Clonality was computed as one minus Shannon entropy normalized by log2 of the number of productive unique sequences. For each patient and control, public and private clones were evaluated among the 100 most prevalent clones. Susac-specific clones were defined as absent from healthy and MS cohorts, 1052 published viral clones and other ImmuneACCESS disease sequences. TCRdb applied fastp at Q25 and MiXCR to the public reads, then kept only in-frame beta chains. Each CDR3 protein gets just one entry, which takes the most common genes and DNA from the rows behind it. These V and J calls originate from TCRdb's pipeline instead of the authors' own analysis. The sample profile shows roughly 140,000 distinct CDR3 sequences; approximately 94% of them were found once. 0.075% to 0.09% of the sample belongs to the ten largest clones.

Peripheral blood CD8+ and CD4+ T cells from healthy donors, Susac syndrome patients and multiple sclerosis patients were profiled using high-throughput TCR beta sequencing. The Susac syndrome patients fulfilled recently defined diagnostic criteria for either definite or probable disease. Bulk CD8+ and CD4+ T cells were purified magnetically by negative isolation, whereas CD8+ TEMRA cells were enriched by FACS. Blood was drawn into EDTA tubes, processed within 24 hours, and PBMCs were isolated by density gradient centrifugation. PBMCs intended for TCR sequencing were frozen in liquid nitrogen and were later thawed in a 37 degrees C water bath. Purity of sorted or isolated CD4+, CD8+ and CD8+ TEMRA cells was at least 90%. On this clonotype: Its antigen is still unknown. No qualities accompany the bases; no much larger clone lies one base away.

Sequenced material: CD4+ T cells from PBMCs. The clonotype was recovered from a human donor with Susac syndrome. Recombination linked TRBV29-1 to TRBJ1-2, and 10 bases in between align with TRBD1. In nucleotide form, the sequence is TGCAGCGCTGGACAGGGGGGTTGGCGCTACACCTTC. This is translated as CSAGQGGWRYTF.